Sequencing of this T cell receptor (beta chain) was carried out in a study of shared clonotypes between healthy human individuals. Clones were read by immunoSEQ multiplex PCR, and TCRdb kept only the in-frame ones, dropping some. The sample has roughly 2.5 million clones, approximately 92% seen once. This sequence originates from a man aged 18 to 30 in good health. Sequenced material: naive CD4+ T cells sorted from blood. Subset reported: CD45RA+ positively selected.

The CDR3 coding sequence is TGTGCCAGCAGCTTGGGCAAGAGCTCCTACGAGCAGTACTTC. Protein: CASSLGKSSYEQYF. The chain employs TRBV5-5 and TRBJ2-7; D remains unclear. CDR3 length: 14 residues. Germline loops: CDR1 SGHKS, CDR2 YYEKEE (reference sequence). Trimming took off 0 bases at V and 0 bases at J, with 7 bases between the two ends. The entire variable domain, with the rest obtained from reference TRBV5-5 and TRBJ2-7, is as follows: DAGVTQSPTHLIKTRGQQVTLRCSPISGHKSVSWYQQVLGQGPQFIFQYYEKEERGRGNFPDRFSARQFPNYSSELNVNALLLGDSALYLCASSLGKSSYEQYFGPGTRLTVT.